Listed below are T cell receptor beta chains from one sample, sequenced in a study of CD8+CD57+ T cells in acquired aplastic anemia. MiXCR, applied by TCRdb to the reads, yields one record per CDR3 protein. The top ten clones hold under 2% of a sample with under 200,000 distinct CDR3 sequences, 48% of them seen once. What was sequenced was sorted CD4+, CD8+, or CD8+CD57+ T cells (not recorded which) from PBMCs. The receptors stem from a human donor with aplastic anemia. Each CDR3 is given with its conserved first and last residue. D genes are given only for firm matches. Only some rows state a clone size, as once, few, many or a class for expanded clones.

CDR3: CASSPGLAGLADTQYF; DNA: TGTGCCAGTAGTCCGGGACTAGCGGGACTGGCAGATACGCAGTATTTT; D: TRBD2; V: TRBV19; J: TRBJ2-3; size: -
CDR3: CASSLRTGNYGYTF; DNA: TGTGCCAGCAGCTTGCGGACAGGGAACTATGGCTACACCTTC; D: TRBD1; V: TRBV12-3/TRBV12-4; J: TRBJ1-2; size: -
CDR3: CASSTGMTVLTF; DNA: TGTGCCAGCAGTACAGGGATGACCGTCCTGACTTTC; D: -; V: TRBV2; J: TRBJ2-6; size: -
CDR3: CAISVAETYEQYF; DNA: TGTGCCATCAGTGTTGCGGAAACCTACGAGCAGTACTTC; D: -; V: TRBV10-3; J: TRBJ2-7; size: -
CDR3: CASRGKNTGELFF; DNA: TGTGCCAGCAGGGGAAAGAACACCGGGGAGCTGTTTTTT; D: -; V: TRBV2; J: TRBJ2-2; size: once
CDR3: CASSFREGGYTF; DNA: TGTGCCAGCAGCTTCAGGGAAGGCGGCTACACCTTC; D: -; V: TRBV7-9; J: TRBJ1-2; size: -
CDR3: CAISSGVGYTF; DNA: TGTGCCATCAGCTCAGGGGTTGGCTACACCTTC; D: -; V: TRBV10-3; J: TRBJ1-2; size: -
CDR3: CASRGITSAEAFF; DNA: TGTGCCAGTAGGGGAATTACGAGCGCTGAAGCTTTCTTT; D: -; V: TRBV19; J: TRBJ1-1; size: many
CDR3: CASSEQGNTIYF; DNA: TGTGCCAGTAGTGAACAAGGAAACACCATATATTTT; D: -; V: TRBV19; J: TRBJ1-3; size: -
CDR3: CASSLATGGFYEQYF; DNA: TGTGCCAGCAGCTTGGCCACAGGGGGGTTCTACGAGCAGTACTTC; D: TRBD1; V: TRBV7-2; J: TRBJ2-7; size: -
CDR3: CATSESSGQLNQPQHF; DNA: TGTGCCACCAGTGAATCGAGCGGACAGCTAAATCAGCCCCAGCATTTT; D: -; V: TRBV24-1; J: TRBJ1-5; size: -
CDR3: CASAQRNTEAFF; DNA: TGTGCCAGCGCGCAGAGGAACACTGAAGCTTTCTTT; D: -; V: TRBV19; J: TRBJ1-1; size: -
CDR3: CSAGQGRQPQHF; DNA: TGCAGCGCCGGACAGGGCAGGCAGCCCCAGCATTTT; D: TRBD1; V: TRBV29-1; J: TRBJ1-5; size: many